This TCR beta chain was observed in a study of cytomegalovirus exposure and HLA in healthy donors. The study, taken as a whole, reports: DRB1 had the most TCR associations and HLA-C the fewest, a later analysis found, with rates varying by HLA locus.

A word on this clone: Its antigen is unidentified.

Researchers ran the PCR with 60 Vbeta and 13 Jbeta primers. Some clones are missing from TCRdb's copy, which holds only in-frame ones; the method was immunoSEQ multiplex PCR. Of about 120,000 clones in the sample, approximately 80% were seen once. The TCR originated in a woman under 30 in good health and CMV-seronegative. The sequencing sample was made of PBMCs.

DNA of the CDR3: TGTGCCAGCAGCCAGTCAGCGGGAGGTATAACAGATACGCAGTATTTT. This sequence encodes CASSQSAGGITDTQYF. This chain connects TRBV4-2 to TRBJ2-3, with 9 bases lining up with TRBD2. V lost 3 bases to trimming and J lost 3 bases; unmatched junction nucleotides: 7. Germline V lookup: CDR1 LGHNA, CDR2 YNFKEQ. The CDR3 is 16 amino acids.